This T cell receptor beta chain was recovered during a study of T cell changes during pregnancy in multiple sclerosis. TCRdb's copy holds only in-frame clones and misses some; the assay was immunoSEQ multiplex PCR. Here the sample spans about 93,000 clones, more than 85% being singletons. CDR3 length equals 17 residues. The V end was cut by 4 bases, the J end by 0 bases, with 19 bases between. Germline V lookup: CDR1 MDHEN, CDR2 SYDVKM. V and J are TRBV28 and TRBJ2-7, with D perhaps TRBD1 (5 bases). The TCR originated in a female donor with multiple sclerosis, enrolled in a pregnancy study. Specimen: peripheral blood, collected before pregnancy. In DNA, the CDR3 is TGTGCCAGCAGTTCGCCCCATACAGGTTCTACCTCCTACGAGCAGTACTTC. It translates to CASSSPHTGSTSYEQYF.